What follows are 7 T cell receptor beta chains derived from one specimen sequenced in a study of regulatory T cells in long-lasting Graves disease. iRepertoire HTBI primers and Arm-PCR of CDR3 regions built TCR beta libraries. TCRdb processed the multiplex PCR reads anew with MiXCR; each CDR3 protein has one entry. Among 350,000 to 450,000 distinct CDR3 sequences listed, around 17% were seen once. The time point denotes: newly diagnosed GD, antithyroid drugs for less than 3 months. PBMC-extracted RNA yielded the TCR library. The same data also went into a second study, on T cells in Graves' hyperthyroidism and ophthalmopathy.

Sequenced material: peripheral blood mononuclear cells (PBMCs), taken at new diagnosis, from a patient treated with antithyroid drugs. The receptors were gathered from a man aged 35 to 55 with Graves disease.

In this sample, this clonotype turned up many times. V and J are TRBV7-9 and TRBJ1-5, with 7 nucleotides matching TRBD1. Germline trimming cut 1 base from V and 7 bases from J; bases unmatched to any gene: 4. The CDR3 covers 14 residues. Germline V gene data show CDR1 as SEHNR and CDR2 as FQNEAQ (reference sequence). CDR3 sequence reads: CASSLGTGSQPQHF. Here the CDR3 DNA reads TGTGCCAGCAGCTTAGGGACAGGAAGCCAGCCCCAGCATTTT. The full variable domain, in which reference TRBV7-9 and TRBJ1-5 provide the parts outside the CDR3, is DTGVSQNPRHKITKRGQNVTFRCDPISEHNRLYWYRQTLGQGPEFLTYFQNEAQLEKSRLLSDRFSAERPKGSFSTLEIQRTEQGDSAMYLCASSLGTGSQPQHFGDGTRLSIL.

The table lists this clonotype with many counts. This chain uses TRBV27 with TRBJ2-7; 11 bases agree with TRBD1. V gave up 5 bases and J gave up 4 bases; unmatched junction bases: 7. CDR1 is MNHEY, CDR2 SMNVEV, per germline (reference sequence). The CDR3 consists of 15 residues. CDR3: CASSLTGQGVYEQYF. For the CDR3, the DNA is TGTGCCAGCAGTCTAACGGGACAGGGGGTGTACGAGCAGTACTTC.

This clonotype has ten or more counts. The chain joins TRBV2 to TRBJ2-7; 7 bases fit TRBD1. There are 14 residues in the CDR3. Trimming took 6 bases from V and 6 from J; bases not matched to a gene: 11. Looked up from germline, CDR1 is SNHLY and CDR2 is FYNNEI. The CDR3 here is CASRPNRGTGEQYF. DNA of the CDR3: TGTGCCAGCAGACCTAACAGGGGTACAGGCGAGCAGTACTTC.

This clonotype was picked up a small number of times. The chain carries TRBV12-5 and TRBJ2-2; possible D gene TRBD2, 5 bases. Per the germline V gene, CDR1 is LGHNT and CDR2 is FRNRAP. The CDR3 length is 16 residues. Trimming took 0 bases from V and 3 from J, leaving 11 bases between them. The CDR3 spells CASGLVHRGYTGELFF. The CDR3 nucleotides read TGTGCTAGTGGTTTGGTACATCGGGGTTACACCGGGGAGCTGTTTTTT.

The chain recombines TRBV6-5 with TRBJ1-4; D is uncertain. The CDR3 extends over 17 amino acids. Trimming removed 3 bases at V and 7 bases at J, with 21 bases between. Germline V gene data show CDR1 as MNHEY and CDR2 as SVGAGI. This CDR3 reads CASSYSSQARCVEKLFF. In nucleotides, the CDR3 is TGTGCCAGCAGTTATTCGTCTCAGGCCCGCTGCGTTGAAAAACTGTTTTTT.

This clonotype was seen many times. The genes are TRBV5-6 and TRBJ2-7; TRBD1 agrees at 9 bases. Trimming removed 4 bases from V and 3 bases from J; junction bases left unmatched: 5. CDR3 length equals 14 residues. The germline V gene encodes CDR1 SGHDT and CDR2 YYEEEE. The CDR3 coding sequence is TGTGCCAGCAGCCGGACAGGGGAAAGCTACGAGCAGTACTTC. It encodes CASSRTGESYEQYF.

This clonotype was seen many times. V and J are TRBV11-2 and TRBJ2-2; D remains unclear. The CDR3 has 17 amino acids. V lost 1 base, J lost 7 bases, and 19 bases lay in between. Per the germline V gene, CDR1 is SGHAT and CDR2 is FQNNGV. In DNA, the CDR3 is TGTGCCAGCAGCTTAGTGGGTCGGTTTAAGAGGAACGGGGAGCTGTTTTTT. Translating it yields CASSLVGRFKRNGELFF.